This T cell receptor beta chain stems from a study of early T cells in non-severe SARS-CoV-2 infection (dated by TCRdb to the early 2020s). Study-wide context: Bulk RNA from unsorted whole blood was used for TCR sequencing, so alpha and beta chains could not be paired. Study-level results and caveats: VDJdb matching was skewed toward anti-spike CD8 responses and likely underestimated virus-specific expansions by missing private and CD4 specificities.

This was a case-control study nested in a cohort of healthcare workers in London, UK, who had nasopharyngeal swab PCR tests and blood samples taken every week. Healthcare workers were enrolled in the week of the UK lockdown, from 23 to 31 March 2020, and were followed every week for up to about 16 weeks. In this sample, this clonotype turned up many times. Its binding antigen is unknown. Nothing much larger sits one base from this clone, and base qualities are not available. Library preparation was by 5' RACE. These reads were obtained on a NextSeq 500. To correct for sequencing error and PCR bias, the TCR library protocol tagged individual cDNA molecules with unique molecular identifiers. Both TCR alpha and beta chains were sequenced, and tight co-correlation was observed between alpha and beta sequence abundances in each sample. Turning to the authors' computational methods: Decombinator V4 was used to annotate TCR sequences for V gene, J gene and CDR3. TCRs were defined as expanded if a significant change between any two time points was detected under a Poisson model with p below 0.0001. Abundances of TCRs were expressed as counts per million after normalisation to the total number of TCRs sequenced in each sample. TRAV1-2 paired with TRAJ12, TRAJ20 or TRAJ33 defined MAIT TCRs, while TRAV10 paired with TRAJ18 defined iNKT TCRs. VDJdb, accessed on 1 November 2021, was searched for TCRs annotated for CMV, EBV and SARS-CoV-2, and TCRs annotated for more than one antigen were excluded. TCRdb cleaned the public reads at Q25 with fastp, built clones with MiXCR and kept in-frame beta chains. Under each unique CDR3 protein, matching rows form one entry showing the most common genes and DNA. The V and J calls were not made by the authors but by TCRdb's processing. The sample table lists tens of thousands of distinct CDR3 sequences, approximately 10% of them with a count of one. The ten largest clones take up about 3.8% of the sample.

Measured from the cysteine to the phenylalanine, the CDR3 is 13 residues long. Here the CDR3 DNA is all that survives: 39 bases in frame from base 1. At the junction V is shortened by 6 bases and J by 1 base; bases outside the gene matches: 2. For CDR1 and CDR2, the germline V gene (reference sequence) lists SEHNR and FQNEAQ. This sequence was found in an adult who was a healthcare worker with PCR-confirmed SARS-CoV-2 infection or an uninfected control (not recorded which). Material for sequencing was whole blood. This chain joins TRBV7-9 to TRBJ2-5; 7 of the junction bases match TRBD2. The CDR3 sequence is CASRGGTQETQYF. The bases read TGTGCCAGCAGGGGAGGGACCCAAGAGACCCAGTACTTC.